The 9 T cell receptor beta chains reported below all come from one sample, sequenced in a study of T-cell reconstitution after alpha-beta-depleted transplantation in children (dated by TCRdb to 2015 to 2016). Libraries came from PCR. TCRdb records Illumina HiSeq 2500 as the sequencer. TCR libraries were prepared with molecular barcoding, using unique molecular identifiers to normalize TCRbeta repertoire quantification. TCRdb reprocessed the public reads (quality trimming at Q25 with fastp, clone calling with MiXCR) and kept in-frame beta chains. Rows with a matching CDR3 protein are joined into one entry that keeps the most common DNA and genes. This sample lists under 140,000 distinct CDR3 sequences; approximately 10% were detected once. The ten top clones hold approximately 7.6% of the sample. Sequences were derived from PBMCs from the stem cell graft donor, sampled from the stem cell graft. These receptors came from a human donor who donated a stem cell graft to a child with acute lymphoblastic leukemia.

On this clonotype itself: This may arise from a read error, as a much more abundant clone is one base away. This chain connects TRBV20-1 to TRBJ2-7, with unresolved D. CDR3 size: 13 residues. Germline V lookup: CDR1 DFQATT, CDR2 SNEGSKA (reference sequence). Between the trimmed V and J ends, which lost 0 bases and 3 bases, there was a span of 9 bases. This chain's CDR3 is CSARDRRNYEQYF. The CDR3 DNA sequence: TGCAGTGCTAGAGATAGAAGGAACTACGAGCAGTACTTC.

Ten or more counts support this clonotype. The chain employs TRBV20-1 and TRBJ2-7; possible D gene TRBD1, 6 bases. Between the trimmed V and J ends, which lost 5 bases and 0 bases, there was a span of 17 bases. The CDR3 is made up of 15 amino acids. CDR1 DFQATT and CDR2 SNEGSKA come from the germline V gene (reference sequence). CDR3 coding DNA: TGCAGTGCTCCTCAGGACAGTCAAGGCTCCTACGAGCAGTACTTC. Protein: CSAPQDSQGSYEQYF.

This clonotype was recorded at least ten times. The CDR3 DNA is TGTGCCTCCCAGAAAGGGGGGACTAGCACAGATACGCAGTATTTT. Translating it yields CASQKGGTSTDTQYF. The chain links TRBV27 to TRBJ2-3; D assignment may be TRBD1 or TRBD2 (6 bases each). V was clipped by 11 bases and J by 0 bases, with 18 bases between them. The CDR3 contains 15 residues. Germline V gene data show CDR1 as MNHEY and CDR2 as SMNVEV (reference sequence).

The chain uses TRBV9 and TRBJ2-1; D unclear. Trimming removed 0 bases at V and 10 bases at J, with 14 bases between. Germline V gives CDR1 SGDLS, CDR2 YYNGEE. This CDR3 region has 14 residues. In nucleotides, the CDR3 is TGTGCCAGCAGCGTAGCTAGATCGTACGGCGAGCAGTTCTTC. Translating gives CASSVARSYGEQFF. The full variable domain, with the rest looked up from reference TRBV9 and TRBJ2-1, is DSGVTQTPKHLITATGQRVTLRCSPRSGDLSVYWYQQSLDQGLQFLIQYYNGEERAKGNILERFSAQQFPDLHSELNLSSLELGDSALYFCASSVARSYGEQFFGPGTRLTVL.

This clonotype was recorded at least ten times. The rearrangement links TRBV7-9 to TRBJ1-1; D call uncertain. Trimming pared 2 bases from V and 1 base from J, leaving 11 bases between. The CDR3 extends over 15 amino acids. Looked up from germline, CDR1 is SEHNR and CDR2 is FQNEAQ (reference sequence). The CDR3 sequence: CASSLLEGRNTEAFF. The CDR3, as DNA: TGTGCCAGCAGCTTACTTGAAGGAAGGAACACTGAAGCTTTCTTT.

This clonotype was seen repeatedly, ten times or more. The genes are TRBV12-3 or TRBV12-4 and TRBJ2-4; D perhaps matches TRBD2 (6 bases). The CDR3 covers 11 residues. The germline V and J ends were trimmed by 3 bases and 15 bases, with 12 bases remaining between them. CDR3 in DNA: TGTGCCAGCAGTTTCGGGGGACTGGGGTACTTC. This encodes CASSFGGLGYF.

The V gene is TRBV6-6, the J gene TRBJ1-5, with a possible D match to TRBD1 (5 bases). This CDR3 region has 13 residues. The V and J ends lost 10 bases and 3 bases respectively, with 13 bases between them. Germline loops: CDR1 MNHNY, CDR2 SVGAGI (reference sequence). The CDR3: CAISGQHNQPQHF. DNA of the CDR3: TGTGCCATCTCAGGGCAGCACAATCAGCCCCAGCATTTT.

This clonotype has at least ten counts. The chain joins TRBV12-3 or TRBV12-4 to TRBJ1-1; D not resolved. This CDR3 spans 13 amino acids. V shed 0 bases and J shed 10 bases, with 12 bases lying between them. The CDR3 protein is CASSLAGQSPAFF. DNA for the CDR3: TGTGCCAGCAGTTTAGCGGGTCAGAGCCCAGCTTTCTTT.

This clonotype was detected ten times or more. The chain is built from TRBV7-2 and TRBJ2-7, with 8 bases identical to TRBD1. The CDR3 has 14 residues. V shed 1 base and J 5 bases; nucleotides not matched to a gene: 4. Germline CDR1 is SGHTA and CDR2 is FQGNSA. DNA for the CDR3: TGTGCCAGCAGCTTAGGGACAGGGAGCCACGAGCAGTACTTC. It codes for CASSLGTGSHEQYF.